A single sample gave rise to the 13 T cell receptor beta chains below, sequenced in a study of PD-1 blockade in classical Hodgkin lymphoma. With no exception, relapse followed autologous stem cell transplantation in all patients, and brentuximab vedotin exposure varied. Profiled with immunoSEQ multiplex PCR; TCRdb holds only in-frame clones, not every one. The repertoire holds about 11,000 clones, with around 76% as singletons. The sample was peripheral blood mononuclear cells (PBMCs), taken at baseline. The receptors stem from a human donor with classical Hodgkin lymphoma.

The genes are TRBV28 and TRBJ1-2; 8 nucleotides match TRBD1. Germline V gene data show CDR1 as MDHEN and CDR2 as SYDVKM. Trimming removed 5 bases from V and 5 bases from J; junction bases left unmatched: 13. The CDR3 sequence is 16 residues long. The CDR3: CASSERSAGGLYGYTF. CDR3 sequence (DNA): TGTGCCAGCAGTGAGAGATCGGCAGGGGGCTTGTATGGCTACACCTTC.

The chain uses TRBV7-9 and TRBJ2-1; the match to TRBD2 covers 8 bases. The V segment lost 2 bases and the J segment 8 bases; nucleotides outside the gene matches: 14. The CDR3 extends over 17 amino acids. Germline lookup yields CDR1 SEHNR and CDR2 FQNEAQ (reference sequence). DNA of the CDR3: TGTGCCAGCAGCTTAACCAAAGCGGGAGTGTTTGTGGATGAGCAGTTCTTC. This gives the protein CASSLTKAGVFVDEQFF.

For the CDR3, the DNA is TGCAGCGTTGCCCCGGGACTAGCGGGTTCCCGCCAAGAGACCCAGTACTTC. This gives the protein CSVAPGLAGSRQETQYF. This rearrangement joins TRBV29-1 to TRBJ2-5, with 12 bases lining up with TRBD2. The CDR3 has 17 residues. V shed 4 bases and J 1 base; nucleotides not matched to a gene: 10. CDR1 is SQVTM, CDR2 ANQGSEA, per germline.

This clone was counted between two and nine times. The chain uses TRBV21-1 and TRBJ2-3. TRBV21-1 is designated a pseudogene. CDR3 length: 16 residues. The CDR3 protein is CASSKQAQDFTDTQYF. In DNA, the CDR3 is TGTGCCAGCAGCAAACAGGCACAGGACTTCACAGATACGCAGTATTTT.

The chain carries TRBV5-1 and TRBJ1-4; 7 positions match TRBD1. Germline trimming cut 4 bases from V and 6 bases from J; bases unmatched to any gene: 6. CDR1 and CDR2 (germline): SGHRS, YFSETQ. This CDR3 spans 14 amino acids. The CDR3 region has the DNA TGCGCCAGCAGCCCTAACAGGGGAGATGAAAAACTGTTTTTT. Amino acids: CASSPNRGDEKLFF.

The rearrangement joins TRBV19 to TRBJ1-5; D ambiguous. This CDR3 comprises 15 residues. From germline, CDR1 is LNHDA and CDR2 SQIVND (reference sequence). The V and J ends lost 6 bases and 3 bases respectively, with 15 bases between them. This CDR3 is CASRKGRLDNQPQHF. As DNA, the CDR3 is TGTGCCAGTAGAAAGGGCCGGCTAGACAATCAGCCCCAGCATTTT. Variable domain in full (rest from reference TRBV19 and TRBJ1-5): DGGITQSPKYLFRKEGQNVTLSCEQNLNHDAMYWYRQDPGQGLRLIYYSQIVNDFQKGDIAEGYSVSREKKESFPLTVTSAQKNPTAFYLCASRKGRLDNQPQHFGDGTRLSIL.

CDR3 nucleotide sequence: TGCAGCGTTGACCGACAGGGGGCGGCAGGGGAGACCCAGTACTTC. This gives the protein CSVDRQGAAGETQYF. The V call is TRBV29-1, the J call TRBJ2-5, with TRBD1 identical over 10 bases. This CDR3 has 15 residues. CDR1 and CDR2 (germline): SQVTM, ANQGSEA. V shed 3 bases and J 5 bases; nucleotides not matched to a gene: 9.

V is TRBV11-2 and J is TRBJ2-3; TRBD2 matches 8 bases. J gave up 3 bases and V 3 bases, and 5 bases lay outside the gene matches. CDR3 length: 15 residues. Germline V lookup: CDR1 SGHAT, CDR2 FQNNGV. As DNA, the CDR3 is TGTGCCAGCAGCTTTATCGTAGCGGGAACAGATACGCAGTATTTT. Protein: CASSFIVAGTDTQYF.

The V call is TRBV19, the J call TRBJ1-2; 8 nucleotides line up with TRBD1. The CDR3 extends over 12 amino acids. Germline V gives CDR1 LNHDA, CDR2 SQIVND (reference sequence). The junction had 4 bases not matched to a gene; V was cut back by 7 bases and J by 6 bases. CDR3 sequence: CASKGQVNGYTF. CDR3 sequence (DNA): TGTGCCAGTAAGGGACAGGTCAATGGCTACACCTTC.

The chain has TRBV28 and TRBJ1-5; TRBD1 is a possible D gene (6 bases). V was cut by 6 bases and J by 2 bases, with 14 bases left in between. Looked up from germline, CDR1 is MDHEN and CDR2 is SYDVKM. This CDR3 is 15 amino acids long. CDR3 sequence (DNA): TGTGCCAGCAGAGTGCAGGGGTTGGGCAATCAGCCCCAGCATTTT. It specifies CASRVQGLGNQPQHF.

This rearrangement joins TRBV5-1 to TRBJ1-2; 7 nucleotides align to TRBD1. Germline assignment: CDR1 SGHRS and CDR2 YFSETQ. The CDR3 totals 15 residues. J was trimmed by 3 bases and V by 0 bases; bases with no gene match: 5. The CDR3 bases are TGCGCCAGCAGCTTGGATGCCGGGACAGACTATGGCTACACCTTC. This encodes CASSLDAGTDYGYTF.

J is TRBJ1-1 and V is TRBV6-6; no clear D gene. The CDR3 is 13 residues long. Trimming removed 7 bases at V and 1 base at J, with 10 bases between. Germline CDR1 is MNHNY and CDR2 is SVGAGI (reference sequence). The CDR3 loop is CASTLEGNTEAFF. CDR3 in DNA: TGTGCCAGCACCCTGGAGGGGAACACTGAAGCTTTCTTT.

The chain uses TRBV6-4 and TRBJ2-7, with D possibly called TRBD1 or TRBD2 (5 bases each). CDR3 size: 14 residues. Germline V gives CDR1 MRHNA, CDR2 SNTAGT. Trimming took off 6 bases at V and 1 base at J, with 13 bases between the two ends. The CDR3: CASRFRDGSYEQYF. CDR3 coding DNA: TGTGCCAGCAGATTTAGGGACGGTTCCTACGAGCAGTACTTC.